Listed here are 9 T cell receptor beta chains from one sample, sequenced in a study of blood T cells in healthy people across ages. For the second PCR, which ran for about 7 to 11 cycles, a sample-barcoded 5' primer and a J-beta primer mix were used. Via MiXCR, TCRdb re-called the 5' RACE reads, giving one row per CDR3 protein. The sample yields 630,000 or so distinct CDR3 sequences, about 30% seen once. The sequenced material came from blood. The receptors stem from an elderly woman in good health.

The chain uses TRBV6-5 and TRBJ2-3; no reliable D call. Trimming removed 4 bases from V and 2 bases from J, with 13 bases in between. The V gene's germline CDR1 is MNHEY and CDR2 SVGAGI. The CDR3 spans 15 residues. The CDR3 DNA is TGTGCCAGCAGTTCCACCCACGAACCCACAGATACGCAGTATTTT. It is translated as CASSSTHEPTDTQYF.

The V gene is TRBV20-1, the J gene TRBJ2-3, with D possibly matching TRBD1 (6 bases). Trimming removed 2 bases at V and 1 base at J, with 16 bases between. The CDR3 length is 16 residues. The germline CDR1 and CDR2 sequences are DFQATT and SNEGSKA (reference sequence). The DNA for the CDR3 is TGCAGTGCTAGAAACATCGGGGCAGGGGGCACAGATACGCAGTATTTT. This encodes CSARNIGAGGTDTQYF.

This clonotype was seen a handful of times. This may stem from a read error, because a much larger clone lies one nucleotide away. This chain joins TRBV2 and TRBJ2-7; 7 nucleotides agree with TRBD2. CDR1 and CDR2 from the germline V gene are SNHLY and FYNNEI. Trimming took 6 bases from V and 7 from J; bases not matched to a gene: 9. The CDR3 covers 13 residues. This CDR3 is CASRGTIANEQYF. Written as DNA, the CDR3 is TGTGCCAGCAGGGGGACTATAGCCAATGAGCAGTACTTC.

This clonotype was seen more than once but under ten times. The chain combines TRBV21-1 with TRBJ2-3; the table calls TRBD2, which could not be checked here. TRBV21-1 is flagged as a pseudogene. The CDR3 has 18 residues. In DNA, the CDR3 is TGTGCCAGCAGCAAAGCACGCCGGGCTACTTCTTCCACAGATACGCAGTATTTT. This sequence encodes CASSKARRATSSTDTQYF.

This clonotype was detected ten times or more. The chain links TRBV12-3 or TRBV12-4 to TRBJ2-1; D may be TRBD2 (5 bases). This CDR3 spans 15 amino acids. V lost 7 bases to trimming and J lost 0 bases, with 13 bases between them. In DNA, the CDR3 is TGTGCCAGCACCCTTGGAGGAAGCTCCTACAATGAGCAGTTCTTC. Its protein is CASTLGGSSYNEQFF.

Only a few counts were recorded for this clonotype. The rearrangement links TRBV27 to TRBJ1-1; 8 bases align to TRBD1. After removal of 5 bases from V and 0 bases from J, the junction contained 5 bases not matched to a gene. Germline V gene data show CDR1 as MNHEY and CDR2 as SMNVEV (reference sequence). This CDR3 has 15 amino acids. The CDR3 is CASSPNRGLNTEAFF. The CDR3 DNA reads as TGTGCCAGCAGTCCTAACAGGGGGTTGAACACTGAAGCTTTCTTT.

The V call is TRBV12-3 or TRBV12-4, the J call TRBJ1-1; D gene unclear. V gave up 3 bases and J gave up 0 bases, with 8 bases separating them. The CDR3 has 14 amino acids. The CDR3, as DNA: TGTGCCAGCAGTTTTAGAGGAATGAACACTGAAGCTTTCTTT. Amino acids: CASSFRGMNTEAFF.

The V call is TRBV30, the J call TRBJ1-6, with 7 bases aligning to TRBD1. The junction had 6 bases not matched to a gene; V was cut back by 5 bases and J by 5 bases. Germline CDR1 and CDR2: GTSNPN and SVGIG (reference sequence). There are 14 residues in the CDR3. This CDR3 reads CAWAGDSDNSPLHF. In DNA, the CDR3 is TGTGCCTGGGCTGGGGACAGCGATAATTCACCCCTCCACTTT.

The chain is built from TRBV4-2 and TRBJ1-2; D is unclear. V gave up 0 bases and J gave up 7 bases, with 15 bases separating them. Looked up from germline, CDR1 is LGHNA and CDR2 is YNFKEQ. There are 15 residues in the CDR3. CDR3 nucleotide sequence: TGTGCCAGCAGCCAAGATACGGTCGGGTCAGGTGGCTACACCTTC. This encodes CASSQDTVGSGGYTF.